This T cell receptor (beta chain) was sequenced for a study of blood T cell repertoires in COVID-19. Overall study context: Whether acute or convalescent, the COVID-19 samples came from the United States, Italy and Spain.

Seattle's cohort entered during active infection and was followed longitudinally. V lost 1 base and J lost 4, with 7 bases in between. CDR1 MGHRA and CDR2 YSYEKL come from the germline V gene. CDR3 length equals 14 residues. Assay: immunoSEQ multiplex PCR; the TCRdb copy retains only in-frame clones and omits some. The sample includes 400,000 to 450,000 clones, approximately 90% of them seen just once. The chain employs TRBV4-1 and TRBJ1-4; D unresolved. The specimen was peripheral blood. The clonotype comes from a woman in her 50s with COVID-19, enrolled during active disease. CDR3 residues: CASSQVTVNEKLFF. The CDR3 nucleotides are TGCGCCAGCAGCCAAGTCACAGTTAATGAAAAACTGTTTTTT.